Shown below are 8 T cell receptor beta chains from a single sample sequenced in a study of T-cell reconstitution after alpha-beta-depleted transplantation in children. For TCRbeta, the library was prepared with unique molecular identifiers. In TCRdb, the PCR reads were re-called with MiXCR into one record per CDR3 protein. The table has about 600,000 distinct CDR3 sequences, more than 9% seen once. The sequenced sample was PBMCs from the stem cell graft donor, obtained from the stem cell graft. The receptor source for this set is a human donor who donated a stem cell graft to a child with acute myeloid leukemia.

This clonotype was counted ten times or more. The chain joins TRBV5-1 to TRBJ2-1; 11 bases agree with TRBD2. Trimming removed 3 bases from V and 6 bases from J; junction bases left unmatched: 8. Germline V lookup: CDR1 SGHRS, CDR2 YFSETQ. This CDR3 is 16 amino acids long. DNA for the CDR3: TGCGCCAGCAGCTCGGATACTAGCGGGAGATTCAATGAGCAGTTCTTC. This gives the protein CASSSDTSGRFNEQFF.

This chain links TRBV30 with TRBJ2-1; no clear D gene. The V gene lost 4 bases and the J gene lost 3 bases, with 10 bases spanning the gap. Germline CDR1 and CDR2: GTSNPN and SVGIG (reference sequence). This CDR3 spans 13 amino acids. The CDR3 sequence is CAWIRSGYNEQFF. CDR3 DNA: TGTGCCTGGATACGGTCTGGCTACAATGAGCAGTTCTTC.

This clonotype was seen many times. The CDR3 sequence is CSALSGRAENIQYF. The DNA of the CDR3 is TGCAGTGCCCTTAGCGGGAGGGCCGAAAACATTCAGTACTTC. The genes are TRBV20-1 and TRBJ2-4; 11 bases map to TRBD2. Germline CDR1 reads DFQATT; CDR2 reads SNEGSKA (reference sequence). V lost 6 bases to trimming and J lost 5 bases; unmatched junction nucleotides: 6. This CDR3 has 14 amino acids.

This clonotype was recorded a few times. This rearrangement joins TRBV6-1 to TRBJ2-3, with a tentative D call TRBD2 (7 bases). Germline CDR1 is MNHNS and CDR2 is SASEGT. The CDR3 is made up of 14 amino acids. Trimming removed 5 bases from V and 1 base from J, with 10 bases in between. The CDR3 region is CASSRGAGTDTQYF. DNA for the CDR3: TGTGCCAGCAGTCGGGGGGCCGGCACAGATACGCAGTATTTT.

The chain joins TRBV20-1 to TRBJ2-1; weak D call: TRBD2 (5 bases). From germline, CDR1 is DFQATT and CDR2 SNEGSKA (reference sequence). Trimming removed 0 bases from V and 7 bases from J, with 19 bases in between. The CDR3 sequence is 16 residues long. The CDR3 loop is CSARDLIGSMGNEQFF. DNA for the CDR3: TGCAGTGCTAGAGATCTCATAGGGAGCATGGGGAATGAGCAGTTCTTC.

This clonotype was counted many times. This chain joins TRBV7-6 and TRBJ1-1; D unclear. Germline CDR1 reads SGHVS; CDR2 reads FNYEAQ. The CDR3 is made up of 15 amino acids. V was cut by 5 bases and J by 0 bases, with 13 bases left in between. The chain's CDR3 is CASSPREGMNTEAFF. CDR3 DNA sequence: TGTGCCAGCAGCCCTCGGGAGGGAATGAACACTGAAGCTTTCTTT.

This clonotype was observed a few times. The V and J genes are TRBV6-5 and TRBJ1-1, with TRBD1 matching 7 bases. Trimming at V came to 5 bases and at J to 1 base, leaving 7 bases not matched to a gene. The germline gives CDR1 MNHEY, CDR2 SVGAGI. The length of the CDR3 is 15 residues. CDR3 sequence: CASSTSRGGNTEAFF. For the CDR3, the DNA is TGTGCCAGCAGTACGTCCAGGGGGGGGAACACTGAAGCTTTCTTT.

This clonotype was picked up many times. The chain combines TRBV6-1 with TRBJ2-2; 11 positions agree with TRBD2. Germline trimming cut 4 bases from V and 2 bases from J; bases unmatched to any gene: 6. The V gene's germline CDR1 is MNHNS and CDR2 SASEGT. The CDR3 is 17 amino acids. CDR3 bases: TGTGCCAGCAGTGCGACAGGGACTAGCGGAAACACCGGGGAGCTGTTTTTT. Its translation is CASSATGTSGNTGELFF.